Listed below are T cell receptor beta chains from one sample, sequenced in a study of vaccination and CD4 T cells after COVID-19. TCRdb re-analysed the PCR reads in MiXCR, keeping a single row per CDR3 protein. The data hold under 20,000 distinct CDR3 sequences, with roughly 29% observed a single time. No cognate antigen is known for these TCRs. Source material: cultured CD4+ T cells from blood. Receptors were obtained from a human donor with COVID-19. CDR3s include the opening cysteine and the closing phenylalanine or tryptophan. A D gene is named only where the DNA matches it firmly. Part of the rows lack a size; the others show once, few, many or a class for expanded clones.

V	J	D	size	CDR3	DNA
TRBV12-3/TRBV12-4	TRBJ2-3	-	few	CASSLIRLLSTDTQYF	TGTGCCAGCAGTTTAATCAGACTCTTAAGCACAGATACGCAGTATTTT
TRBV5-1	TRBJ2-4	-	few	CASSGGTAKNIQYF	TGCGCCAGCAGCGGCGGGACAGCAAAAAACATTCAGTACTTC
TRBV7-9	TRBJ2-5	-	few	CASSFRLSGQETQYF	TGTGCCAGCAGCTTTCGACTCTCCGGACAAGAGACCCAGTACTTC
TRBV19	TRBJ1-2	-	few	CASSTGRSALGYTF	TGTGCCAGTAGTACCGGACGGAGCGCACTAGGCTACACCTTC
TRBV21-1	TRBJ1-1	-	few	CASSKAGGPPEAFF	TGTGCCAGCAGCAAAGCAGGGGGCCCCCCTGAAGCTTTCTTT
TRBV4-3	TRBJ2-3	TRBD2	-	CASSQGLAGGRDTQYF	TGCGCCAGCAGCCAGGGACTAGCGGGGGGCCGGGATACGCAGTATTTT
TRBV6-2/TRBV6-3	TRBJ2-3	-	-	CASSRDPYGTDTQYF	TGTGCCAGCAGTCGAGACCCGTACGGCACAGATACGCAGTATTTT
TRBV6-1	TRBJ2-7	TRBD1	few	CASSNPGGEFEQYF	TGTGCCAGCAGCAACCCAGGGGGCGAGTTCGAGCAGTACTTC
TRBV11-3	TRBJ1-6	-	-	CASSQNGFYNSPLHF	TGTGCCAGCAGCCAGAACGGTTTCTATAATTCACCCCTCCACTTT
TRBV28	TRBJ1-5	-	-	CASYQVGNQPQHF	TGTGCCAGCTATCAAGTGGGCAATCAGCCCCAGCATTTT
TRBV4-1	TRBJ1-5	-	-	CASSQVVSRRSNQPQHF	TGCGCCAGCAGCCAAGTGGTTTCGAGGCGAAGCAATCAGCCCCAGCATTTT
TRBV20-1	TRBJ2-7	TRBD2	few	CSASPTSGGLYEQYF	TGCAGTGCTAGCCCCACTAGCGGGGGGCTCTACGAGCAGTACTTC
TRBV2	TRBJ1-3	-	-	CASSERGNHGNTIYF	TGTGCCAGCAGTGAAAGGGGAAACCATGGAAACACCATATATTTT
TRBV19	TRBJ2-3	-	few	CASTYGASRTDTQYF	TGTGCCAGTACCTACGGGGCGTCTCGCACAGATACGCAGTATTTT
TRBV6-2/TRBV6-3	TRBJ2-7	-	-	CASSYSGRAPEQYF	TGTGCCAGCAGTTACTCAGGCAGGGCCCCCGAGCAGTACTTC
TRBV27	TRBJ2-6	-	few	CASTSAGIFPGANVLTF	TGTGCCAGCACTAGCGCGGGGATCTTTCCTGGGGCCAACGTCCTGACTTTC
TRBV19	TRBJ2-3	TRBD2	few	CASSPLAGGPDTQYF	TGTGCCAGTAGTCCCCTAGCGGGGGGGCCAGATACGCAGTATTTT
TRBV25-1	TRBJ2-5	-	few	CASSEVGGTGWEETQYF	TGTGCCAGCAGTGAAGTTGGCGGAACAGGGTGGGAAGAGACCCAGTACTTC
TRBV24-1	TRBJ2-1	-	-	CATSGGDGERHYNEQFF	TGTGCCACCAGTGGGGGGGACGGCGAGAGACATTACAATGAGCAGTTCTTC
TRBV27	TRBJ2-5	TRBD2	few	CASSSLAGGSQYF	TGTGCCAGCAGTTCTCTAGCGGGGGGCTCCCAGTACTTC
TRBV7-2	TRBJ2-7	TRBD2	-	CASSLDASGGSYEQYF	TGTGCCAGCAGCTTAGACGCGTCGGGGGGGTCCTACGAGCAGTACTTC
TRBV6-2/TRBV6-3	TRBJ2-7	-	few	CASSYSLHEQYF	TGTGCCAGCAGTTACTCTTTGCACGAGCAGTACTTC
TRBV19	TRBJ1-2	-	-	CASSIVRRPIGYTF	TGTGCCAGTAGTATAGTACGCAGACCGATTGGCTACACCTTC
TRBV11-2	TRBJ2-4	TRBD2	-	CASSLVGGIQLQYF	TGTGCCAGCAGTTTAGTGGGAGGGATACAACTTCAGTACTTC
TRBV4-2	TRBJ2-3	TRBD2	-	CASSQEVGTSGGHRYTQYF	TGTGCCAGCAGCCAAGAAGTTGGGACTAGCGGGGGGCATCGATATACGCAGTATTTT
TRBV7-3	TRBJ2-7	TRBD2	-	CASSLAGGGYEQYF	TGTGCCAGCAGCTTAGCGGGGGGCGGCTACGAGCAGTACTTC
TRBV6-1	TRBJ1-2	-	-	CASGDRQAHWGYGYTF	TGTGCCAGCGGGGACCGACAGGCGCATTGGGGGTATGGCTACACCTTC
TRBV20-1	TRBJ2-3	-	few	CSATLLDTQYF	TGCAGTGCTACCCTCCTAGATACGCAGTATTTT
TRBV5-4	TRBJ1-1	-	once	CASSLEWVNTEAFF	TGTGCCAGCAGCTTGGAGTGGGTGAACACTGAAGCTTTCTTT
TRBV2	TRBJ1-2	-	-	CASRYRAPTANYGYTF	TGTGCCAGCAGGTACAGGGCCCCAACCGCTAACTATGGCTACACCTTC
TRBV5-1	TRBJ2-7	TRBD2	-	CASSLAGGLPYEQYF	TGCGCCAGCAGCTTGGCGGGGGGACTACCCTACGAGCAGTACTTC
TRBV7-9	TRBJ1-5	-	-	CASSLTEREQPQHF	TGTGCCAGCAGCTTGACGGAGAGGGAACAGCCCCAGCATTTT
TRBV2	TRBJ1-6	TRBD1	few	CASTPGQYNSPLHF	TGTGCCAGCACCCCGGGACAGTATAATTCACCCCTCCACTTT
TRBV6-2/TRBV6-3	TRBJ1-5	-	few	CASSYGSGQYQPQHF	TGTGCCAGCAGTTACGGATCAGGGCAGTATCAGCCCCAGCATTTT
TRBV19	TRBJ1-3	TRBD1	few	CASSGQGSSGNTIYF	TGTGCCAGTAGTGGACAGGGTAGCTCTGGAAACACCATATATTTT
TRBV27	TRBJ2-7	TRBD1	few	CASRKTGQGYEQYF	TGTGCCAGCAGGAAGACGGGACAGGGGTACGAGCAGTACTTC
TRBV20-1	TRBJ1-2	TRBD1	few	CSARPTGVNYGYTF	TGCAGTGCTAGACCAACAGGGGTGAACTATGGCTACACCTTC
TRBV9	TRBJ1-5	-	-	CASSVGTLQPQHF	TGTGCCAGCAGCGTAGGGACTCTTCAGCCCCAGCATTTT
TRBV6-1	TRBJ1-1	-	-	CASSLGVIQMNTEAFF	TGTGCCAGCAGTCTAGGGGTAATTCAGATGAACACTGAAGCTTTCTTT
TRBV27	TRBJ2-7	-	-	CASSLGQGVRSYEQYF	TGTGCCAGCAGTTTGGGCCAGGGCGTAAGGTCCTACGAGCAGTACTTC
TRBV28	TRBJ1-5	TRBD1	few	CASSSPGQGNQPQHF	TGTGCCAGCAGTTCCCCGGGACAGGGAAATCAGCCCCAGCATTTT
TRBV10-2	TRBJ1-5	TRBD1	-	CASSADRQGLNQPQHF	TGCGCCAGCAGCGCGGACAGACAGGGGCTCAATCAGCCCCAGCATTTT
TRBV29-1	TRBJ1-4	-	-	CSVESDSYKLFF	TGCAGCGTTGAAAGTGACAGTTACAAACTGTTTTTT
TRBV3-1	TRBJ2-4	-	-	CASSQGLGGNTNIQYF	TGTGCCAGCAGCCAAGGGCTTGGTGGAAATACAAACATTCAGTACTTC
TRBV29-1	TRBJ1-1	-	-	CSVRVQTRNTEAFF	TGCAGCGTTCGGGTCCAAACGAGGAACACTGAAGCTTTCTTT
TRBV12-3/TRBV12-4	TRBJ2-3	TRBD1	-	CASSLGQGPTDTQYF	TGTGCCAGCAGTTTGGGACAGGGACCCACAGATACGCAGTATTTT
TRBV7-2	TRBJ2-2	-	few	CASSLRDQRLTGELFF	TGTGCCAGCAGCTTAAGGGACCAAAGGCTCACCGGGGAGCTGTTTTTT
TRBV30	TRBJ2-1	-	few	CAWSRGTNSYNEQFF	TGTGCCTGGAGTCGTGGGACAAACTCCTACAATGAGCAGTTCTTC
TRBV10-3	TRBJ2-7	TRBD2	few	CAISGRVGGGLGEQYF	TGTGCCATCAGTGGCCGGGTCGGGGGGGGCCTCGGCGAGCAGTACTTC